Listed here are 2 T cell receptor beta chains from one sample, sequenced in a study of radiotherapy plus CTLA-4 blockade in lung cancer. Libraries were prepared by immunoSEQ multiplex PCR; TCRdb keeps only in-frame clonotypes and omits some of them. Of 80,000 to 95,000 clones in the sample, around 84% are singletons; the top ten hold roughly 25%. This sample comprised peripheral blood, obtained from a patient treated with radiotherapy plus ipilimumab. Receptor source: a human donor with non-small cell lung cancer that progressed on radiotherapy plus ipilimumab.

This clone was counted a single time. The chain recombines TRBV23-1 with TRBJ2-7, with 9 bases fitting TRBD1. TRBV23-1 is an ORF, and what it does is uncertain. CDR3 size: 14 residues. Trimming at V came to 3 bases and at J to 3 bases, leaving 3 bases not matched to a gene. Here the CDR3 reads CASSQPGQGYEQYF. The CDR3 DNA reads as TGCGCCAGCAGTCAGCCGGGACAGGGCTACGAGCAGTACTTC.

V usage is TRBV6-6 and J usage is TRBJ1-1; 7 bases are a match to TRBD1. The germline gives CDR1 MNHNY, CDR2 SVGAGI (reference sequence). The V gene end was trimmed by 6 bases and the J gene end by 0 bases; junction bases not matched to a gene: 4. The length of the CDR3 is 14 residues. The CDR3, as DNA: TGTGCCAGCAGCTTGGGACAGATGAACACTGAAGCTTTCTTT. It codes for CASSLGQMNTEAFF.